This T cell receptor beta chain is from a study of blood T cell repertoires in COVID-19. The V gene's germline CDR1 is SGDLS and CDR2 YYNGEE. Trimming removed 0 bases from V and 8 bases from J, with 18 bases in between. CDR3 length: 17 residues. Clones were read by immunoSEQ multiplex PCR, and TCRdb kept only the in-frame ones, dropping some. The sample contains hundreds of thousands of clones, 70% to 90% of which appear only once. The chain is built from TRBV9 and TRBJ1-6, with D uncertain. Material: PBMCs or T cells enriched from blood (not recorded which). The TCR sequence derives from a middle-aged man who had been exposed to COVID-19. CDR3 coding DNA: TGTGCCAGCAGCGTAGGGCCGATTCTTAACCTCGATTCACCCCTCCACTTT. Protein: CASSVGPILNLDSPLHF.